This T cell receptor beta chain was profiled in a study of cytomegalovirus exposure and HLA in healthy donors (dated by TCRdb to 2016 to 2017). As for the study more broadly: An earlier analysis of some 600 of the donors reported over 250 Gb of sequence data and 117 million unique TCR beta sequences obtained from approximately 180 million T cells. Typing coverage differed by locus: A, B, C, DRB1 and DQB1 were typed in about 629-640 donors, DQA1 in approximately 520, DPA1 in 600 to 610, and DPB1 in just under 490. Every discovery cohort repertoire had been produced on one sequencing platform. An early release that covered about 600 HLA-typed donors contained about 290 gigabases of sequencing data and 85 million to 100 million unique TCR sequences. To predict cytomegalovirus infection status, the study combined high-throughput TCR immunosequencing, statistical association of individual TCRs with disease status, and machine learning. Donor age, sex, ethnicity and CMV serostatus were collected together with the repertoire data. An earlier analysis of more than 450 of the donors used high-throughput TCR beta sequencing to judge whether each TCR beta V gene segment behaved as functional or pseudogenic. Several DR-DQ haplotypes were handled as single units for association and clustering, since linkage in the cohort was strong. The study was designed to test whether signatures of past pathogen exposure could be identified by cataloging public T cell receptors. Among the roughly 400 genotyped donors, around 79% belonged to the genetic ancestry cluster associated with self-reported Caucasian donors. Across about 380 genotyped donors of the cohort, an average of roughly 200,000 unique TCR beta nucleotide sequences per donor were sequenced, and 15% to 20% of those sequences were non-productive. In a later genetic analysis, genome-wide SNP genotypes for about three fifths of the 666 donors were used, and that subset was treated as a discovery cohort. Rather than using new phenotypic data, the later analysis identified candidate immune exposures from TCR beta sequences and from how often those sequences occurred across donors. In a later analysis, previously published TCR beta repertoires from roughly 710 donors were re-analyzed and high-resolution HLA genotyping was added so that TCR occurrence patterns could be studied. The study used immunosequencing to profile the T cell repertoires of some 600 subjects and linked those repertoires to cytomegalovirus serostatus. Besides the first cohort of 666 subjects, a separate validation cohort made up of over 100 different subjects was used. Class I and class II HLA loci were covered by the typing at four-digit resolution. Study-level results and caveats: While some public TCRs were present in many individuals, most TCR sequences turned up only very rarely across donors. Assigning TCR associations to individual alleles was difficult when HLA alleles, especially DR and DQ, strongly co-occurred. In vitro tests confirmed that a few of the cytomegalovirus-associated TCR beta chains recognize cytomegalovirus antigens. At a false discovery rate of 0.05, a later analysis linked approximately 18,000 TCR beta sequences to specific HLA alleles. A total of 150 to 200 TCR beta chains were listed by the study as associated with cytomegalovirus. In a later analysis, HLA-associated TCR beta chains were found to be more clonally expanded and to have lower generation probabilities than equally common non-associated chains. The classifier was reported to diagnose cytomegalovirus status with high specificity and sensitivity in both the original cohort and the validation cohort. A later analysis reported that several top co-occurrence clusters appeared linked to parvovirus B19, influenza, CMV and Epstein-Barr virus. A later genetic analysis reported fewer N-insertions in productive TCRs among donors in an Asian-associated ancestry cluster than the roughly 650-donor mean. Correlated functional status among segregating V segments might reflect linkage disequilibrium, but an unknown experimental factor could not be ruled out. The authors suggested that the approach could potentially be extended to other disease states and immunological phenotypes. Presence/absence analyses assumed roughly uniform sequencing depth across donors, an assumption that may not hold. A further reported finding was that TCR beta sequences accurately predicted the HLA-A and HLA-B alleles for most subjects in the first cohort. Because counts were too low, 15 to 20 rarely observed V segments, including chromosome 9 orphons, were excluded from the earlier analysis of some 590 of the donors. For the cohort, immune exposure information was limited to CMV serostatus. Because HLA typing was missing for some donors at each locus, association tests included only the typed subset. Some IMGT-functional V segments, including TRBV6-2 and TRBV6-3, could not be told apart with the 87-base-pair reads, so those segments were excluded. A later analysis found that most CMV-associated TCR beta chains appeared HLA-restricted, with HLA associations seemingly driven largely by CMV exposure. The cohort was sequenced for TCR beta chains only, and without alpha or paired-chain data the features that could be detected were limited. A group of highly shared sequence variants was considered likely to be a technical artifact of the sequencing pipeline. A later analysis found that TCR association rates varied across HLA loci, with DRB1 alleles showing the most associated TCRs and HLA-C alleles the fewest. An association between a missense DCLRE1C variant and V-gene and J-gene trimming of TCR beta chains was found in a later genetic analysis and replicated in an independent cohort. In an earlier analysis of under 600 of the donors, most TCR beta V segments were observed in productive rearrangements about 90% or about 30% of the time, broadly matching IMGT annotations.

Points on this clone: Its binding antigen is unknown. No per-base quality is available; no much larger clone lies one base away.

In total, approximately 690 healthy bone marrow donors made up the cohort. Cohort members were all nominally healthy when sampled, although unrecorded immune exposures were likely present. The donor was CMV seronegative and was included in the group of hundreds of seronegative cohort members. Each donor provided a peripheral blood sample, and peripheral blood mononuclear cells were used for TCR beta sequencing. Genomic DNA extraction from the blood cell samples was performed with the Qiagen DNeasy Blood Extraction Kit. CDR1 and CDR2, looked up from the germline V gene (reference sequence), are WNHNN and SYGVQD. Reading from cysteine to phenylalanine, the CDR3 counts 13 amino acids. Only the CDR3 DNA stays, 39 bases, in frame from base 1. At the junction V is shortened by 7 bases and J by 2 bases, with 11 bases in between. Receptors were amplified or captured by the immunoSEQ multiplex PCR assay. For the multiplex PCR, a mixture combining 60 forward primers for TCR Vbeta segments and 13 reverse primers for TCR Jbeta segments was used. The CDR3 region of rearranged TCR beta genes was amplified from genomic DNA with a multiplex PCR assay. On the Illumina HiSeq System, the amplified TCR beta libraries were sequenced as 87-base-pair reads. The published analysis was carried out like this. A later analysis counted approximately 76 million unique TCR beta chains across the 550 to 700 repertoires, and some 11 million of these chains were shared by at least two donors. Raw reads were error-corrected and collapsed into unique sequences with a nearest-neighbor algorithm that merged closely related sequences to remove PCR and sequencing errors. CDR3 sequences were aligned to IMGT reference sequences to assign V, D and J gene segments. For a sequence to be retained, a match of at least six nucleotides was required to both a V gene segment and a J gene segment. Rearrangements were called productive when the CDR3 lacked stop codons and stayed in frame with V and J; all others were non-productive. CDR3 was defined according to IMGT convention as the region running from the second conserved V-encoded cysteine to the conserved J-encoded phenylalanine. In an earlier analysis of more than 550 of the donors, sequences lacking an unambiguous match to a single V gene segment were excluded. An earlier analysis of 587 of the donors called V segments functional above 56.7% productive rearrangements and segregating when the between-donor standard deviation exceeded 5%. To diagnose cytomegalovirus status from the catalog of TCR beta chain sequences, a statistical classification framework was built. In a later analysis, V and J genes were assigned by comparing TCR nucleotide sequences against IMGT/GENE-DB human TR gene sequences. The TCRdist pipeline was used in a later analysis to assign CDR3 sequences and most-parsimonious VDJ recombination scenarios. A later analysis defined each TCR beta chain by its CDR3 amino acid sequence plus V-gene family, and excluded reads lacking a unique V-gene family. To address suspected cross-contamination and a sequencing artifact, a later analysis removed under 600 highly shared, low-generation-probability nucleotide sequences. In a later analysis, a clonal expansion index was calculated for each public chain from normalized within-repertoire ranks of inferred template counts. Generation probabilities in a later analysis came from a VDJ recombination model fitted to out-of-frame rearrangements, and those results were checked against IGoR. A later analysis scored TCR-TCR, TCR-HLA and TCR-CMV co-occurrence with hypergeometric tests, applying a repertoire-size bias correction to TCR pairs. A later analysis estimated false discovery rates by permuting HLA or CMV assignments 20 times. A later analysis grouped co-occurring TCRs with DBSCAN, adding TCRdist sequence similarity when clustering within HLA-allele-positive subsets. For co-occurrence clustering, repertoires with fewer than 30,000 or more than 120,000 public chains were excluded, along with five repertoires with anomalous nucleotide sharing. Entries here come from immuneACCESS through TCRdb and include only in-frame sequences with V and J called. Some clones fail to appear in such tables; in the studies checked, an unresolved V gene covers under half of the shortfall, and the cause of the remainder is unknown. V, J and clone size reflect that table, while D and trimming were determined from the DNA. Across this sample there are 75,000 to 85,000 clones, with 80% seen only once. Under 1.2% of the sample is held by the ten biggest clonotypes.

The source of this sequence is a male donor in good health and CMV-seronegative. Sequenced: PBMCs. The V and J segments used are TRBV10-1 and TRBJ1-1; the D segment could be TRBD1, given 5 matching bases. The CDR3 amino acid sequence is: CASKGSGNTEAFF. At the DNA level, the sequence is TGCGCCAGCAAGGGGTCAGGCAACACTGAAGCTTTCTTT.